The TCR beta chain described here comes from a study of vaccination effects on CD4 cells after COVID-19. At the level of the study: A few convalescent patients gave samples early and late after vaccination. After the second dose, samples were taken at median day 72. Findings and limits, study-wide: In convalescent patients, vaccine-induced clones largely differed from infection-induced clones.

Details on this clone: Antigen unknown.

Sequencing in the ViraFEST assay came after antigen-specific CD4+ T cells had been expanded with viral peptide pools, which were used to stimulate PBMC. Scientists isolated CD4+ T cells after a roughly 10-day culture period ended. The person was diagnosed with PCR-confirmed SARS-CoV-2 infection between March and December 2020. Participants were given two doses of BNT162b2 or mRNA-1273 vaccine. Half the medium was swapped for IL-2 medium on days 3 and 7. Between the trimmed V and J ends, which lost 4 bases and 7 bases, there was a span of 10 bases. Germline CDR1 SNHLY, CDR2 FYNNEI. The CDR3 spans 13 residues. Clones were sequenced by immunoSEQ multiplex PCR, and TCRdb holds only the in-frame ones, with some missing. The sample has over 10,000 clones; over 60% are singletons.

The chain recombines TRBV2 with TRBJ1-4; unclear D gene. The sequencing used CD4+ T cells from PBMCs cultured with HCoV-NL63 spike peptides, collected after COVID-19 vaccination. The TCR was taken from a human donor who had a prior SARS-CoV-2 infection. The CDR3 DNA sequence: TGTGCCAGCAGTGGTGGCTGGGGTGAAAAACTGTTTTTT. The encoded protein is CASSGGWGEKLFF.